These T cell receptor beta chains were read from a single sample in a study of blood T cells in healthy people across ages. TCRdb re-called the 5' RACE reads with MiXCR, one entry per CDR3 protein. The profile shows about 1,500,000 distinct CDR3 sequences, 40% to 50% of them singletons. The specimen was blood. The receptors shown here come from a woman aged 18-35 years in good health. CDR3s include the opening cysteine and the closing phenylalanine or tryptophan. Each record gives: D gene, J gene, CDR3 length, V gene, clone size, CDR3 protein, CDR3 DNA. A D gene is named only where the DNA matches it firmly. For some rows the clone size is stated as once, few or many, or as a class when expanded; others skip it.

TRBD1,TRBJ2-7,16,TRBV20-1,.,CSAPPIPGQGAYEQYF,TGCAGTGCTCCTCCGATACCGGGACAGGGGGCCTACGAGCAGTACTTC
.,TRBJ1-5,14,TRBV10-3,few,CAISESGADQPQHF,TGTGCCATCAGTGAGTCGGGGGCTGATCAGCCCCAGCATTTT
.,TRBJ2-3,15,TRBV10-1,few,CASRTNLGGSDTQYF,TGCGCCAGCAGGACCAACCTAGGAGGGTCAGATACGCAGTATTTT
.,TRBJ2-5,13,TRBV10-3,few,CAIMGGTQETQYF,TGTGCCATCATGGGCGGGACACAAGAGACCCAGTACTTC
TRBD2,TRBJ2-1,14,TRBV6-6,.,CASSKSGDYNEQFF,TGTGCCAGCAGCAAAAGCGGGGACTACAATGAGCAGTTCTTC
TRBD2,TRBJ2-1,16,TRBV6-5,.,CASSSEGLAGYNEQFF,TGTGCCAGCAGTTCCGAGGGACTAGCGGGGTACAATGAGCAGTTCTTC
TRBD2,TRBJ2-3,15,TRBV20-1,few,CSARKPGGGADTQYF,TGCAGTGCCAGGAAACCGGGGGGGGGCGCAGATACGCAGTATTTT
.,TRBJ1-1,14,TRBV7-9,once,CASERAAMNTEAFF,TGTGCCAGCGAACGCGCAGCTATGAACACTGAAGCTTTCTTT
TRBD2,TRBJ2-1,15,TRBV7-3,few,CASSSRPTSAGEQFF,TGTGCCAGCAGCTCCCGCCCGACTAGCGCTGGTGAGCAGTTCTTC
.,TRBJ2-1,14,TRBV4-1,.,CASSPPNSYNERFF,TGCGCCAGCAGCCCTCCGAACTCCTACAATGAGCGGTTCTTC
.,TRBJ1-1,15,TRBV3-1,.,CASSPPGTGATEAFF,TGTGCCAGCAGCCCTCCAGGGACGGGGGCCACTGAAGCTTTCTTT
TRBD1,TRBJ1-4,15,TRBV29-1,few,CSVGGGQTGHEKLFF,TGCAGCGTTGGGGGGGGGCAGACAGGGCATGAAAAACTGTTTTTT
.,TRBJ1-2,13,TRBV25-1,.,CASSEFAWHGYTF,TGTGCCAGCAGTGAATTCGCGTGGCATGGCTACACCTTC
.,TRBJ2-3,12,TRBV20-1,.,CSLALTTDTQYF,TGCAGTTTGGCGCTAACCACAGATACGCAGTATTTT
.,TRBJ2-7,14,TRBV3-1,few,CASSHGRDYYEQYF,TGTGCCAGCAGCCATGGCAGGGATTACTACGAGCAGTACTTC
.,TRBJ2-4,15,TRBV15,.,CATSRVDGVRNIQYF,TGTGCCACCAGCAGAGTGGACGGGGTTAGGAACATTCAGTACTTC
TRBD2,TRBJ2-7,18,TRBV29-1,.,CSVARTSGSPHRSYEQYF,TGCAGCGTCGCCAGGACTAGCGGGAGCCCCCACCGCTCCTACGAGCAGTACTTC
.,TRBJ2-1,15,TRBV13,.,CASTSQLGGNEEQFF,TGTGCCAGCACCTCCCAACTTGGGGGCAATGAGGAGCAGTTCTTC
.,TRBJ2-5,12,TRBV29-1,.,CSVEGHAETQYF,TGCAGCGTTGAAGGGCACGCAGAGACCCAGTACTTC
.,TRBJ2-1,17,TRBV6-6,.,CASKYEDLTSSYNEQFF,TGTGCCAGCAAGTACGAAGATTTGACCAGCTCCTACAATGAGCAGTTCTTC
TRBD1,TRBJ1-1,13,TRBV20-1,few,CSAYQGDNTEAFF,TGCAGTGCTTATCAGGGGGACAACACTGAAGCTTTCTTT
.,TRBJ2-3,20,TRBV5-1,once,CASSLNQPNSRGLPWDTQYF,TGCGCCAGCAGCCTGAATCAGCCTAATAGCCGGGGTCTGCCGTGGGATACGCAGTATTTT